This TCR beta chain was identified during a study of blood T cells in healthy people across ages. Remarks on this clonotype: Antigen: not known.

A second roughly 6 to 11 cycle PCR used barcoded and J-beta primers. Sequencing yielded, for each sample, at least 3 million paired-end reads carrying CDR3. TCRdb processed the 5' RACE reads anew with MiXCR; each CDR3 protein has one entry. The sample records 700,000 or so distinct CDR3 sequences, approximately 21% being singletons. Notes on the study in general: Underestimates were what the diversity estimates from one million T cells were considered to be.

This CDR3 is built from 12 residues. V was cut by 3 bases and J by 8 bases, with 13 bases left in between. Germline V CDR1 and CDR2: DFQATT, SNEGSKA (reference sequence). Each donor gave roughly 9.8 milliliters of peripheral blood. Every sample had a minimum of 6 million PBMCs isolated. Sequencing was performed on blood. The origin of this receptor is a man in his 70s in good health. The rearrangement uses TRBV20-1 and TRBJ1-1; no firm D call. Here the CDR3 reads CSASSGVAEAFF. CDR3 coding DNA: TGCAGTGCTAGTTCCGGGGTAGCCGAAGCTTTCTTT.